This T cell receptor beta chain was found in a study of cytomegalovirus exposure and HLA in healthy donors. Study at large: The Caucasian-associated ancestry cluster contained about 80% of the approximately 390 genotyped donors. Points from the study as a whole: Using a false discovery rate of 0.05, a later analysis showed that approximately 18,000 TCR beta sequences were associated with HLA alleles.

The count of this clone is one. Its specificity is not known. Germline lookup yields CDR1 PRHDT and CDR2 FYEKMQ (reference sequence). Trimming removed 2 bases from V and 3 bases from J, with 10 bases in between. The CDR3 contains 15 residues. Researchers ran the PCR with 60 Vbeta and 13 Jbeta primers. Produced via immunoSEQ multiplex PCR; TCRdb's table is partial and in-frame only. The sample carries 110,000 or so clones, roughly two thirds recorded once. The TCR was taken from a man aged 18 to 29 in good health and CMV-seropositive. Sample: PBMCs. This chain connects TRBV13 to TRBJ2-2; D not certain. The CDR3 protein is CASSLRVLDTGELFF. CDR3 sequence (DNA): TGTGCCAGCAGCTTACGAGTATTGGACACCGGGGAGCTGTTTTTT.